One sample yielded the 2 T cell receptor beta chains listed below, sequenced in a study of CD8 T cells in Susac syndrome. The RNA, about 0.45 to 1 ug, was put through reverse transcription using random hexamers. TCRdb re-called the immunoSEQ multiplex PCR reads through MiXCR, storing one row per CDR3 protein. Here the sample spans under 200,000 distinct CDR3 sequences, more than 90% being singletons. Sequencing was done on a sample of CD4+ T cells from PBMCs. The receptors stem from a human donor in good health.

V usage is TRBV7-2 and J usage is TRBJ2-4; the D call may be TRBD1 or TRBD2 (6 bases each). With 5 bases removed from V and 9 bases from J, the gap between germline ends came to 14 bases. From germline, CDR1 is SGHTA and CDR2 FQGNSA. The CDR3 totals 13 residues. CDR3 sequence (DNA): TGTGCCAGCAGCCCCGGAGGGGGAGGCATTCAGTACTTC. It encodes CASSPGGGGIQYF.

This clonotype was found once. An end of the junction does not agree with germline; a read error may underlie this. The J gene is TRBJ2-3, the V gene TRBV7-7, with D perhaps matching TRBD1 (8 bases). CDR3 size: 15 residues. Per germline, CDR1 SSHAT and CDR2 FNYEAQ (reference sequence). The CDR3 protein is CASSLGQGGPDTQYF. In DNA form, the CDR3 reads TGTGCTAGCAGCCTCGGACAGGGAGGGCCAGATACGCAGTATTTT.